This T cell receptor (beta chain) originates from a study of T cell responses to AZD1222 COVID-19 vaccine. Study in general: Pooled together were second doses at about 4 or about 12 weeks. Broader study findings: Spike-wide coverage was observed for vaccine-associated CD4 TCRs, with dominant responses at 160-218 and 743-854.

This CDR3 is built from 15 residues. Looked up from germline, CDR1 is LGHDT and CDR2 is YNNKEL (reference sequence). V was clipped by 2 bases and J by 8 bases; unmatched bases: 10. A remark on this clone: The antigen is unknown.

Sequenced by immunoSEQ multiplex PCR; TCRdb stores in-frame clones only, minus some. The sample consists of about 120,000 clones, 90% of them appearing once. This clonotype was sampled from an adult in good health. J is TRBJ1-1 and V is TRBV3-1 (or the pseudogene TRBV3-2); TRBD1 matches 8 bases. Sequenced material: peripheral blood, taken on day 0 of AZD1222 vaccination. In DNA form, the CDR3 reads TGTGCCAGCAGCCAAATAAGCCTCGACAGGGGAGAAGCTTTCTTT. Translated: CASSQISLDRGEAFF.